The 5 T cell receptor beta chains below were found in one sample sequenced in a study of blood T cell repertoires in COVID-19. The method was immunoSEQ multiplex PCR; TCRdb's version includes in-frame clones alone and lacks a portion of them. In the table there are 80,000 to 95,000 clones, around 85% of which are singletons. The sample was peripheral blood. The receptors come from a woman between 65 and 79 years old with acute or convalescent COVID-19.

CDR3 bases: TGTGCCAGCAGCTGGGCGCAGGGGTTTTCTGGAAACACCATATATTTT. Translation: CASSWAQGFSGNTIYF. This rearrangement joins TRBV7-9 to TRBJ1-3; a weak D match, TRBD1 (6 bases). The germline V and J ends were trimmed by 4 bases and 1 base, with 14 bases remaining between them. Germline CDR1 and CDR2: SEHNR and FQNEAQ (reference sequence). The CDR3 runs 16 residues.

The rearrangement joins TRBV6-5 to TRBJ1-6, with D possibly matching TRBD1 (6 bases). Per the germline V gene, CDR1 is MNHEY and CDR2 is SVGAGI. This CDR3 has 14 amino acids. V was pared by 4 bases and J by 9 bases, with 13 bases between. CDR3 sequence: CASSLPQTGSPLHF. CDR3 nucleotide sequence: TGTGCCAGCAGTTTGCCTCAGACAGGTTCACCCCTCCACTTT.

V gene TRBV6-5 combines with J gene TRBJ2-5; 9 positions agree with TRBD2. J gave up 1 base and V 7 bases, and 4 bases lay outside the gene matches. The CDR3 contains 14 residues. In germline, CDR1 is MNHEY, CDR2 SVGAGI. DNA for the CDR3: TGTGCCAGCAAGGCTAGCGGGATCCAAGAGACCCAGTACTTC. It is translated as CASKASGIQETQYF.

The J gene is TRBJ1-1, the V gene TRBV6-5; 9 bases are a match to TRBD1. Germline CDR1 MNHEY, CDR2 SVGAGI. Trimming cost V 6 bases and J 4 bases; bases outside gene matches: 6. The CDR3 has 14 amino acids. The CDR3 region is CASRFLGQGTEAFF. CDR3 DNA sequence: TGTGCCAGCAGGTTCTTGGGACAGGGCACTGAAGCTTTCTTT.

The CDR3 reads CASSQGERTGVYGYTF. The CDR3 coding sequence is TGCGCCAGCAGCCAAGGGGAGAGGACAGGGGTTTATGGCTACACCTTC. The J gene is TRBJ1-2, the V gene TRBV4-1, with TRBD1 matching 9 bases. CDR1 is MGHRA and CDR2 is YSYEKL in the germline V gene. The CDR3 length is 16 residues. Trimming removed 1 base from V and 5 bases from J; junction bases left unmatched: 8.